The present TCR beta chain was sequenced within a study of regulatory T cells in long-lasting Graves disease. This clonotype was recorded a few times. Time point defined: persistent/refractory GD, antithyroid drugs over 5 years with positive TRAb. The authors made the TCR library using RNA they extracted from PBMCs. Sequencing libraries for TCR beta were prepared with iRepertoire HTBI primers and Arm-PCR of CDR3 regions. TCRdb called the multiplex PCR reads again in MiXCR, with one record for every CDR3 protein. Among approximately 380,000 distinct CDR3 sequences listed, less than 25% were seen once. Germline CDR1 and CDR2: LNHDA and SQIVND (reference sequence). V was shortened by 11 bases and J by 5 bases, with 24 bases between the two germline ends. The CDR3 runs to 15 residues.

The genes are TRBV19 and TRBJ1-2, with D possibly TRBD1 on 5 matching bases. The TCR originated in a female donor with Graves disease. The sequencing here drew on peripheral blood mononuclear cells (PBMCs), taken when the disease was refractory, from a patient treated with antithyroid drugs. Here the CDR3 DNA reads TGTGCCGCGCGAGACGAGGGGACGGGCCTTTATGGCTACACCTTC. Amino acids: CAARDEGTGLYGYTF.